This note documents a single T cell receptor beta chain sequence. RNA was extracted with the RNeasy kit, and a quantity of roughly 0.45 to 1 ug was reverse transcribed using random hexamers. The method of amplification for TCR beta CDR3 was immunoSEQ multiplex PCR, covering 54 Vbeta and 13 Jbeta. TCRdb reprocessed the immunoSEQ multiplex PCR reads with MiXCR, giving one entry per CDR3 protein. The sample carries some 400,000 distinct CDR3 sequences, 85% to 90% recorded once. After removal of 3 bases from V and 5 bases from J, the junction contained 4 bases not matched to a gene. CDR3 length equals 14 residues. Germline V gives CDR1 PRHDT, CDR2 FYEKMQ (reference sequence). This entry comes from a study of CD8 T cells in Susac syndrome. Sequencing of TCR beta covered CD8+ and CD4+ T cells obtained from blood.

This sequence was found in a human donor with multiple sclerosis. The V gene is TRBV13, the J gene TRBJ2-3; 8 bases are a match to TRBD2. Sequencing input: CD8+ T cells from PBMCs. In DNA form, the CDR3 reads TGTGCCAGCAGCTTGCGGGAGGCGGGAGATACGCAGTATTTT. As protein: CASSLREAGDTQYF. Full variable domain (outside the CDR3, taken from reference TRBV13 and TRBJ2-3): AAGVIQSPRHLIKEKRETATLKCYPIPRHDTVYWYQQGPGQDPQFLISFYEKMQSDKGSIPDRFSAQQFSDYHSELNMSSLELGDSALYFCASSLREAGDTQYFGPGTRLTVL.